Listed below are T cell receptor beta chains from one sample, sequenced in a study of shared clonotypes between healthy human individuals. The table came from immunoSEQ multiplex PCR; TCRdb's copy has only in-frame clones and leaves some out. The table lists about 2.4 million clones, roughly 93% of them singletons. The sample was naive CD4+ T cells from PBMCs. These receptors were collected from a man between 18 and 29 years old in good health. Some clones in this sample may be carry-over from other donors' samples. CDR3s include the opening cysteine and the closing phenylalanine or tryptophan. The order of the fields is J gene, V gene, D gene, clone size, CDR3 protein, CDR3 DNA. The D gene is left open where the match is weak. Clone size is stated in some rows and not others, as once, few, many or a class when expanded.

J gene: TRBJ1-3; V gene: TRBV28; D gene: -; clone size: -; CDR3 protein: CASSGNTIYF; CDR3 DNA: TGTGCCAGCAGCGGAAACACCATATATTTT
J gene: TRBJ2-2; V gene: TRBV29-1; D gene: TRBD1; clone size: -; CDR3 protein: CSDQARGQAGELFF; CDR3 DNA: TGCAGCGACCAAGCCAGGGGGCAAGCCGGGGAGCTGTTTTTT
J gene: TRBJ2-3; V gene: TRBV20-1; D gene: -; clone size: few; CDR3 protein: CSARSTDTQYF; CDR3 DNA: TGCAGTGCGAGGAGCACAGATACGCAGTATTTT
J gene: TRBJ2-7; V gene: TRBV27; D gene: TRBD2; clone size: -; CDR3 protein: CASSPLAGDFNEQYF; CDR3 DNA: TGTGCCAGCAGTCCCCTTGCGGGAGACTTCAACGAGCAGTACTTC
J gene: TRBJ2-5; V gene: TRBV5-4; D gene: TRBD2; clone size: -; CDR3 protein: CASSVPSGSLGETQYF; CDR3 DNA: TGTGCCAGCAGCGTCCCTAGCGGGAGTCTAGGGGAGACCCAGTACTTC
J gene: TRBJ2-1; V gene: TRBV7-2; D gene: TRBD2; clone size: -; CDR3 protein: CASSLGLALNEQFF; CDR3 DNA: TGTGCCAGCAGCTTGGGACTAGCACTAAATGAGCAGTTCTTC
J gene: TRBJ1-2; V gene: TRBV28; D gene: -; clone size: -; CDR3 protein: CASSSSNGYTF; CDR3 DNA: TGTGCCAGCAGTTCATCGAATGGCTACACCTTC
J gene: TRBJ2-5; V gene: TRBV19; D gene: TRBD1; clone size: -; CDR3 protein: CASSYSLTGGGGETQYF; CDR3 DNA: TGTGCCAGTAGTTATAGTTTGACAGGGGGCGGAGGAGAGACCCAGTACTTC
J gene: TRBJ2-5; V gene: TRBV14; D gene: TRBD1; clone size: -; CDR3 protein: CASSRGQGNVQETQYF; CDR3 DNA: TGTGCCAGCAGCCGGGGACAGGGGAACGTACAAGAGACCCAGTACTTC
J gene: TRBJ1-1; V gene: TRBV5-1; D gene: -; clone size: -; CDR3 protein: CASSRDRPETEAFF; CDR3 DNA: TGCGCCAGCAGCCGCGACAGACCCGAAACTGAAGCTTTCTTT
J gene: TRBJ2-3; V gene: TRBV18; D gene: -; clone size: -; CDR3 protein: CASSPYSPRDTQYF; CDR3 DNA: TGTGCCAGCTCACCATATTCCCCCCGGGATACGCAGTATTTT
J gene: TRBJ1-6; V gene: TRBV6-5; D gene: -; clone size: -; CDR3 protein: CASRTSGTRGSPLHF; CDR3 DNA: TGTGCCAGCAGAACTTCCGGGACAAGGGGTTCACCCCTCCACTTT
J gene: TRBJ2-2; V gene: TRBV12-1; D gene: -; clone size: -; CDR3 protein: CASSSLAGVGTGELFF; CDR3 DNA: TGTGCCAGCAGCTCCTTAGCGGGAGTAGGGACCGGGGAGCTGTTTTTT
J gene: TRBJ2-7; V gene: TRBV15; D gene: TRBD2; clone size: -; CDR3 protein: CATSRDRSSGGSRYF; CDR3 DNA: TGTGCCACCAGCAGAGATCGGTCTAGCGGGGGGAGTAGGTACTTC
J gene: TRBJ2-5; V gene: TRBV7-9; D gene: -; clone size: -; CDR3 protein: CASSFTGTYETQYF; CDR3 DNA: TGTGCCAGCAGCTTTACCGGGACCTATGAGACCCAGTACTTC
J gene: TRBJ2-5; V gene: TRBV18; D gene: TRBD2; clone size: -; CDR3 protein: CASSRSGLTLETQYF; CDR3 DNA: TGTGCCAGCTCACGCTCGGGACTAACCCTAGAGACCCAGTACTTC
J gene: TRBJ2-3; V gene: TRBV4-3; D gene: TRBD2; clone size: -; CDR3 protein: CASSQDPLAGVIDTQYF; CDR3 DNA: TGCGCCAGCAGCCAAGACCCACTAGCGGGAGTGATAGATACGCAGTATTTT
J gene: TRBJ2-3; V gene: TRBV18; D gene: TRBD1; clone size: -; CDR3 protein: CASRPPGQGAVGTQYF; CDR3 DNA: TGTGCCAGTAGACCGCCGGGACAGGGGGCAGTAGGTACGCAGTATTTT
J gene: TRBJ2-5; V gene: TRBV6-5; D gene: -; clone size: -; CDR3 protein: CASSYSVGAQETQYF; CDR3 DNA: TGTGCCAGCAGTTACTCAGTGGGGGCACAAGAGACCCAGTACTTC
J gene: TRBJ1-2; V gene: TRBV7-7; D gene: -; clone size: -; CDR3 protein: CASSLARPPGRCNGYTF; CDR3 DNA: TGTGCCAGCAGCTTAGCGCGTCCTCCAGGCAGATGTAATGGCTACACCTTC
J gene: TRBJ2-7; V gene: TRBV10-3; D gene: TRBD2; clone size: -; CDR3 protein: CAISDGGRAVEQYF; CDR3 DNA: TGTGCCATCAGTGATGGCGGGAGGGCCGTCGAGCAGTACTTC
J gene: TRBJ2-1; V gene: TRBV20-1; D gene: -; clone size: -; CDR3 protein: CSAPPSVEQFF; CDR3 DNA: TGCAGTGCCCCTCCGTCAGTCGAGCAGTTCTTC
J gene: TRBJ1-1; V gene: TRBV10-3; D gene: -; clone size: -; CDR3 protein: CAISEQLNTEAFF; CDR3 DNA: TGTGCCATCAGTGAACAGCTGAACACTGAAGCTTTCTTT
J gene: TRBJ1-1; V gene: TRBV5-7; D gene: -; clone size: -; CDR3 protein: CAPPRRMNTEAFF; CDR3 DNA: TGTGCCCCCCCGCGCAGAATGAACACTGAAGCTTTCTTT
J gene: TRBJ1-5; V gene: TRBV28; D gene: -; clone size: -; CDR3 protein: CASSLKGRSFYSNQPQHF; CDR3 DNA: TGTGCCAGCAGTTTGAAGGGTAGGAGCTTTTATAGCAATCAGCCCCAGCATTTT
J gene: TRBJ1-5; V gene: TRBV11-2; D gene: -; clone size: -; CDR3 protein: CASSLDLGNQPQHF; CDR3 DNA: TGTGCCAGCAGCTTAGATCTGGGGAATCAGCCCCAGCATTTT
J gene: TRBJ2-5; V gene: TRBV9; D gene: TRBD2; clone size: -; CDR3 protein: CASSVGVSGRAGETQYF; CDR3 DNA: TGTGCCAGCAGCGTAGGTGTTAGCGGGAGGGCGGGGGAGACCCAGTACTTC
J gene: TRBJ2-1; V gene: TRBV5-1; D gene: TRBD2; clone size: -; CDR3 protein: CASSETGLTNEQFF; CDR3 DNA: TGCGCCAGCAGCGAAACGGGACTAACCAATGAGCAGTTCTTC
J gene: TRBJ2-2; V gene: TRBV25-1; D gene: TRBD2; clone size: -; CDR3 protein: CASSPPPSGYTGELFF; CDR3 DNA: TGTGCCAGCAGCCCTCCCCCTAGCGGGTACACCGGGGAGCTGTTTTTT
J gene: TRBJ2-1; V gene: TRBV5-1; D gene: TRBD2; clone size: -; CDR3 protein: CASSPPRGGYEQFF; CDR3 DNA: TGCGCCAGCAGCCCCCCGCGGGGGGGATATGAGCAGTTCTTC
J gene: TRBJ2-2; V gene: TRBV5-1; D gene: TRBD1; clone size: -; CDR3 protein: CASSPPGQGNTGELFF; CDR3 DNA: TGCGCCAGCAGCCCCCCGGGACAGGGGAACACCGGGGAGCTGTTTTTT
J gene: TRBJ2-5; V gene: TRBV29-1; D gene: -; clone size: -; CDR3 protein: CSVVTGRVETQYF; CDR3 DNA: TGCAGCGTTGTAACAGGGAGGGTAGAGACCCAGTACTTC
J gene: TRBJ2-1; V gene: TRBV14; D gene: -; clone size: -; CDR3 protein: CASSQEGWRAYNEQFF; CDR3 DNA: TGTGCCAGCAGCCAGGAGGGCTGGAGGGCCTACAATGAGCAGTTCTTC
J gene: TRBJ1-3; V gene: TRBV7-9; D gene: TRBD1; clone size: -; CDR3 protein: CASSPRGGTGNTIYF; CDR3 DNA: TGTGCCAGCAGCCCAAGAGGGGGCACTGGAAACACCATATATTTT
J gene: TRBJ1-2; V gene: TRBV28; D gene: -; clone size: -; CDR3 protein: CASSGVRPVGYTF; CDR3 DNA: TGTGCCAGCAGTGGGGTTAGACCCGTTGGCTACACCTTC
J gene: TRBJ2-5; V gene: TRBV6-1; D gene: TRBD2; clone size: once; CDR3 protein: CAGLAGYQETQYF; CDR3 DNA: TGTGCCGGGTTAGCGGGGTACCAAGAGACCCAGTACTTC
J gene: TRBJ1-5; V gene: TRBV28; D gene: -; clone size: few; CDR3 protein: CASSFGRVNQPQHF; CDR3 DNA: TGTGCCAGCAGTTTTGGGAGGGTTAACCAGCCCCAGCATTTT